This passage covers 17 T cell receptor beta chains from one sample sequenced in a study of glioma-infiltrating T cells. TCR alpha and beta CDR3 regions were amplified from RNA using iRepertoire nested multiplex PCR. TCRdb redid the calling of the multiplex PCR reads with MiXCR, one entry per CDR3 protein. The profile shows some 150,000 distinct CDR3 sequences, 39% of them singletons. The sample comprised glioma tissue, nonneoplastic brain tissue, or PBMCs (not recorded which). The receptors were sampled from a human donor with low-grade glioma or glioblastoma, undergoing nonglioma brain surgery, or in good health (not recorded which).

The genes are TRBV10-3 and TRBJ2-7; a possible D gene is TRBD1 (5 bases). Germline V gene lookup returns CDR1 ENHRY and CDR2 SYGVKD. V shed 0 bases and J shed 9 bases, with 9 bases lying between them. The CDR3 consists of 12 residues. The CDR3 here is CAISESGTGQYF. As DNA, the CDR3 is TGTGCCATCAGTGAGTCAGGAACAGGGCAGTACTTC.

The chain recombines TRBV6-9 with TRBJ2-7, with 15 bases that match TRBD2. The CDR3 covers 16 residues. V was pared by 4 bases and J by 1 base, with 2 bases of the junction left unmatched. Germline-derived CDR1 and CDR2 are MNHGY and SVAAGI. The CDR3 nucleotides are TGTGCCAGCAGTTTCGGGACTAGCGGGGGGTCCTACGAGCAGTACTTC. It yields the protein CASSFGTSGGSYEQYF.

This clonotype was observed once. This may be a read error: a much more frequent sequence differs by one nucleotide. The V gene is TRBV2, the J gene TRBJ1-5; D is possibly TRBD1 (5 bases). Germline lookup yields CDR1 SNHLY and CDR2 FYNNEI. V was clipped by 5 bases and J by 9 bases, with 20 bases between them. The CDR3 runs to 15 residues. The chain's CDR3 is CASSLAGKFHRPQHF. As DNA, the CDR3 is TGTGCCAGCAGTTTGGCAGGGAAGTTTCATCGGCCCCAGCATTTT.

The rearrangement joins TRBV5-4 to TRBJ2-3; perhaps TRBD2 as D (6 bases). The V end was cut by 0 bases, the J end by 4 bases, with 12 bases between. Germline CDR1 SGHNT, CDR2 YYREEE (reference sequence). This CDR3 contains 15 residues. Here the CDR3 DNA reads TGTGCCAGCAGCTTGGGGATAGCGGATTCAGATACGCAGTATTTT. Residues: CASSLGIADSDTQYF.

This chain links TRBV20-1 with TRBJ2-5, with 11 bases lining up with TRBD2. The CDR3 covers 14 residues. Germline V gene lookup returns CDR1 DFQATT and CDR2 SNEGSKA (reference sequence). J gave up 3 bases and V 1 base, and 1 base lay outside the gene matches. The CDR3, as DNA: TGCAGTGCTAGAGTTAGCGGGAGGGAAGAGACCCAGTACTTC. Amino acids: CSARVSGREETQYF.

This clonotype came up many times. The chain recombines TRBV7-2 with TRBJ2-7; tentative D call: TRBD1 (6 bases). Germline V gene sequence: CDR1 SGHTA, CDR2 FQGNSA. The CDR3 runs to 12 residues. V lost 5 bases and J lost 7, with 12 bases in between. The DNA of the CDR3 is TGTGCCAGCAGCCCACAGGGTATAGAGCAGTACTTC. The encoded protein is CASSPQGIEQYF.

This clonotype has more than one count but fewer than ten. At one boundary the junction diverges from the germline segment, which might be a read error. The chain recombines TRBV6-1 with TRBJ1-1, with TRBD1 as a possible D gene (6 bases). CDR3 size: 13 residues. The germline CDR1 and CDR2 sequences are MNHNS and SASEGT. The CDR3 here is CASGRVTGMGPNF. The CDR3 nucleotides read TGTGCCAGCGGTCGCGTGACAGGAATGGGTCCCAATTTT.

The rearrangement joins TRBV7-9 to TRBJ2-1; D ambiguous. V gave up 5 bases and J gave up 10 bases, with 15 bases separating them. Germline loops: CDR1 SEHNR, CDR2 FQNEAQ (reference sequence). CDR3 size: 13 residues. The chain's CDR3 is CASSPQLSQEQFF. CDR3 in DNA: TGTGCCAGCAGCCCCCAGCTCTCCCAGGAGCAGTTCTTC.

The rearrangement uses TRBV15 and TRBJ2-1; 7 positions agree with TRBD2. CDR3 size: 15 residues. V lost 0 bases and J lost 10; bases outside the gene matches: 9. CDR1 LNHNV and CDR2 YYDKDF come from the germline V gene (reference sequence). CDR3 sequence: CATSRDLGGRGEQFF. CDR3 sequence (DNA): TGTGCCACCAGCAGAGACCTGGGGGGGAGAGGGGAGCAGTTCTTC.

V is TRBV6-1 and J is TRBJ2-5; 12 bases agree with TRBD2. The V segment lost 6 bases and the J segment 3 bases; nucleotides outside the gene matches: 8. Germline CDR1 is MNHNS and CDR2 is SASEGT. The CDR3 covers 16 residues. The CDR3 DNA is TGTGCCAGCAGGCCTAGCGGGGGGGCAAGGAAAGAGACCCAGTACTTC. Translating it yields CASRPSGGARKETQYF.

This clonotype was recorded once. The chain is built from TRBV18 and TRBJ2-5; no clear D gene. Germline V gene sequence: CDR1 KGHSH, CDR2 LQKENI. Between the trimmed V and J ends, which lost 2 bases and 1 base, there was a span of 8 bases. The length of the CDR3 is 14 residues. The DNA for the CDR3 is TGTGCCAGCTCACCAACGGCTAGCCAAGAGACCCAGTACTTC. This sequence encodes CASSPTASQETQYF.

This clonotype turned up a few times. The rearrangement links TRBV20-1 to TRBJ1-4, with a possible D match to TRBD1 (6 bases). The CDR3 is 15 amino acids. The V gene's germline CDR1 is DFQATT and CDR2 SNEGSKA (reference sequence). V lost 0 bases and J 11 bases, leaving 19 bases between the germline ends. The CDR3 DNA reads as TGCAGTGCTAGAGATGGTCGGGACATTCATATGAAACTGTTTTTT. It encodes CSARDGRDIHMKLFF.

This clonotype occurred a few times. CDR3 in DNA: TGTGCCAGCAGTGGATCGGGACTTCGAAGCTCCTACAATGAGCAGTTCTTC. It is translated as CASSGSGLRSSYNEQFF. The V and J genes are TRBV25-1 and TRBJ2-1, with D perhaps matching TRBD2 (6 bases). This CDR3 is built from 17 residues. Looked up from germline, CDR1 is MGHDK and CDR2 is SYGVNS. Trimming stripped 4 bases from V and 0 bases from J, with 16 bases between.

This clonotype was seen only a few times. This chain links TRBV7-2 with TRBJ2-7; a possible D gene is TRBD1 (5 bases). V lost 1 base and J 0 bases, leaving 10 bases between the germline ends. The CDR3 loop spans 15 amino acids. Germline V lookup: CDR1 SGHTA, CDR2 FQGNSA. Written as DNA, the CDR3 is TGTGCCAGCAGCTTAGGAGCAGGGAACTCCTACGAGCAGTACTTC. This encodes CASSLGAGNSYEQYF.

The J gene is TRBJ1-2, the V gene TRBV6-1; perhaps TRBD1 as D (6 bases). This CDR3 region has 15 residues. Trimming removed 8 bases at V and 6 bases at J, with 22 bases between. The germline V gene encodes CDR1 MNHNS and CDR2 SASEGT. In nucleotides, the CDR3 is TGTGCCAGCTTGGGGGCTGATTCTCCGGGGCATGGCTACACCTTC. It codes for CASLGADSPGHGYTF.

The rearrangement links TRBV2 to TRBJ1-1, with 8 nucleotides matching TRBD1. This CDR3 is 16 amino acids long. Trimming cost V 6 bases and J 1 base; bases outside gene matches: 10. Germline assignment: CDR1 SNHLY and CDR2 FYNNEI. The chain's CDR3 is CASSSATGQGNTEAFF. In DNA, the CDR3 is TGTGCCAGCAGCTCGGCGACCGGACAGGGGAACACTGAAGCTTTCTTT.

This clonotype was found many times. The CDR3 sequence: CASSSLLARGDNEQFF. The DNA for the CDR3 is TGTGCCAGCAGCTCCCTACTAGCGAGGGGGGACAATGAGCAGTTCTTC. The chain carries TRBV28 and TRBJ2-1; maybe TRBD2 (7 bases). The CDR3 is made up of 16 amino acids. The V gene's germline CDR1 is MDHEN and CDR2 SYDVKM. With 6 bases removed from V and 5 bases from J, the gap between germline ends came to 20 bases.